This entry is about one T cell receptor beta chain. This specimen belongs to a study of cytomegalovirus exposure and HLA in healthy donors. The CDR3 length is 14 residues. The V gene's germline CDR1 is SGHVS and CDR2 FQNEAQ. The junction had 7 bases not matched to a gene; V was cut back by 5 bases and J by 7 bases. PCR was performed using 60 Vbeta and 13 Jbeta primers. Some clones are missing from TCRdb's copy, which holds only in-frame ones; the method was immunoSEQ multiplex PCR. Counted here are about 190,000 clones, about four fifths occurring once; the ten biggest clones make up approximately 2.4%.

The chain uses TRBV7-8 and TRBJ2-1; 8 nucleotides agree with TRBD1. This receptor was obtained from a woman in her forties or fifties in good health and CMV-seropositive. Sequencing was carried out using PBMCs. CDR3 DNA: TGTGCCAGCAGCCTCCCCGGACAGGGTAATGAGCAGTTCTTC. It translates to CASSLPGQGNEQFF. Using reference TRBV7-8 and TRBJ2-1 for the parts outside the CDR3, the full variable domain is GAGVSQSPRYKVAKRGQDVALRCDPISGHVSLFWYQQALGQGPEFLTYFQNEAQLDKSGLPSDRFFAERPEGSVSTLKIQRTQQEDSAVYLCASSLPGQGNEQFFGPGTRLTVL.